The 20 T cell receptor beta chains presented below share a single source sample, sequenced in a study of regulatory T cells in long-lasting Graves disease. Relying on iRepertoire HTBI primers and Arm-PCR of CDR3 regions, the team built TCR beta libraries. TCRdb redid the calling of the multiplex PCR reads with MiXCR, one entry per CDR3 protein. This sample has 360,000 or so distinct CDR3 sequences, with around 16% found just once. As to time point: newly diagnosed GD, antithyroid drugs for less than 3 months. PBMC-extracted RNA yielded the TCR library. The data also belong to a second study, concerning T cells in Graves' hyperthyroidism and ophthalmopathy.

The source material was peripheral blood mononuclear cells (PBMCs), sampled at new diagnosis, from a patient treated with antithyroid drugs. These receptors came from a woman aged 18-30 years with Graves disease.

For the CDR3, the DNA is TGTGCCAGTAGTGCCGCTCCTAACTATGGCTACACCTTC. This encodes CASSAAPNYGYTF. The chain uses TRBV19 and TRBJ1-2; D is uncertain. The CDR3 covers 13 residues. Germline V gene data show CDR1 as LNHDA and CDR2 as SQIVND (reference sequence). V lost 5 bases and J lost 0, with 7 bases in between.

This clonotype occurred many times. The chain is built from TRBV28 and TRBJ1-6, with 8 bases matching TRBD1. The J segment lost 8 bases and the V segment lost 4 bases, leaving 4 bases of the junction unmatched. Per germline, CDR1 MDHEN and CDR2 SYDVKM. This CDR3 is built from 14 residues. The CDR3 region is CASSSGQGDSPLHF. CDR3 nucleotides: TGTGCCAGCAGTTCCGGACAGGGTGATTCACCCCTCCACTTT.

V usage is TRBV5-1 and J usage is TRBJ2-2; possibly TRBD1 for D (6 bases). Germline CDR1 is SGHRS and CDR2 is YFSETQ. The germline V and J ends were trimmed by 5 bases and 1 base, with 12 bases remaining between them. The CDR3 totals 15 residues. CDR3 in amino acids: CASRETGQNTGELFF. In DNA, the CDR3 is TGCGCCAGCAGAGAAACGGGACAGAACACCGGGGAGCTGTTTTTT.

This clonotype appeared a few times. J is TRBJ2-1 and V is TRBV4-1, with TRBD2 matching 7 bases. CDR3 length: 15 residues. Trimming removed 1 base from V and 5 bases from J; junction bases left unmatched: 5. Looked up from germline, CDR1 is MGHRA and CDR2 is YSYEKL. This CDR3 reads CASSQVRAGDNEQFF. Written as DNA, the CDR3 is TGCGCCAGCAGCCAAGTACGTGCGGGAGACAATGAGCAGTTCTTC.

This clonotype was seen at least ten times. This chain connects TRBV28 to TRBJ2-7; the match to TRBD1 covers 8 bases. The CDR3 length is 15 residues. The germline V gene has CDR1 MDHEN and CDR2 SYDVKM. Trimming cost V 5 bases and J 3 bases; bases outside gene matches: 9. For the CDR3, the DNA is TGTGCCAGCAGTACGACAGGGGCCGAGTACTACGAGCAGTACTTC. Protein sequence: CASSTTGAEYYEQYF. Full variable domain (rest looked up from reference TRBV28 and TRBJ2-7): DVKVTQSSRYLVKRTGEKVFLECVQDMDHENMFWYRQDPGLGLRLIYFSYDVKMKEKGDIPEGYSVSREKKERFSLILESASTNQTSMYLCASSTTGAEYYEQYFGPGTRLTVT.

The chain links TRBV20-1 to TRBJ2-7; 9 nucleotides agree with TRBD1. The CDR3 length is 15 residues. After removal of 0 bases from V and 3 bases from J, the junction contained 6 bases not matched to a gene. Germline loops: CDR1 DFQATT, CDR2 SNEGSKA (reference sequence). The CDR3 nucleotides are TGCAGTGCTAGAGATGGCGGGACAGGGCACTACGAGCAGTACTTC. The encoded protein is CSARDGGTGHYEQYF.

V and J are TRBV7-9 and TRBJ1-5; D remains ambiguous. Germline V gene lookup returns CDR1 SEHNR and CDR2 FQNEAQ (reference sequence). The CDR3 covers 14 residues. Trimming removed 5 bases from V and 1 base from J, with 9 bases in between. The CDR3 coding sequence is TGTGCCAGCAGCCTATCCCAGAGCAATCAGCCCCAGCATTTT. It encodes CASSLSQSNQPQHF.

This chain links TRBV19 with TRBJ2-5; D may match TRBD1 or TRBD2 (5 bases each). V dropped 2 bases and J dropped 0 bases, with 10 bases sitting between them. CDR3 length equals 15 residues. Germline CDR1 is LNHDA and CDR2 is SQIVND (reference sequence). CDR3 in amino acids: CASSISWGYQETQYF. The CDR3 DNA is TGTGCCAGTAGTATATCTTGGGGGTACCAAGAGACCCAGTACTTC.

This clonotype was counted at least ten times. V is TRBV11-2 and J is TRBJ2-5; D unresolved. The CDR3 sequence is 15 residues long. Germline V gene data show CDR1 as SGHAT and CDR2 as FQNNGV. Trimming cost V 0 bases and J 4 bases, with 12 bases left between them. This CDR3 is CASSLDRSYGETQYF. DNA of the CDR3: TGTGCCAGCAGCTTAGATAGGTCGTATGGAGAGACCCAGTACTTC.

This clonotype came up many times. The rearrangement joins TRBV28 to TRBJ2-7, with D unresolved. Per the germline V gene, CDR1 is MDHEN and CDR2 is SYDVKM. This CDR3 comprises 14 residues. The V end was cut by 4 bases, the J end by 6 bases, with 16 bases between. The CDR3 protein is CASSSWTVPGEQYF. Written as DNA, the CDR3 is TGTGCCAGCAGTTCGTGGACGGTCCCGGGCGAGCAGTACTTC.

A few counts support this clonotype. The rearrangement uses TRBV7-2 and TRBJ2-4; D is undetermined. This CDR3 spans 12 amino acids. Trimming removed 2 bases at V and 6 bases at J, with 5 bases between. Looked up from germline, CDR1 is SGHTA and CDR2 is FQGNSA. The CDR3 bases are TGTGCCAGCAGCTTATTCACAAACATTCAGTACTTC. The encoded protein is CASSLFTNIQYF.

This clonotype occurred many times. The rearrangement links TRBV2 to TRBJ2-7; 7 bases match TRBD1. The CDR3 totals 15 residues. Trimming took 5 bases from V and 2 from J; bases not matched to a gene: 9. Germline CDR1 is SNHLY and CDR2 is FYNNEI. CDR3 coding DNA: TGTGCCAGCAGTTTCACAGGGGCGCTAACCTACGAGCAGTACTTC. Residues: CASSFTGALTYEQYF.

This clonotype was detected a few times. The V call is TRBV9, the J call TRBJ1-4, with D hard to call. The CDR3 spans 15 residues. The V end lost 0 bases, the J end lost 0 bases, and 6 bases lay between the germline ends. CDR1 is SGDLS, CDR2 YYNGEE, per germline. The chain's CDR3 is CASSVGGATNEKLFF. The CDR3 region has the DNA TGTGCCAGCAGCGTAGGAGGTGCAACTAATGAAAAACTGTTTTTT.

This clonotype was seen at least ten times. The chain links TRBV18 to TRBJ1-1; D may be TRBD1 (5 bases). Looked up from germline, CDR1 is KGHSH and CDR2 is LQKENI. This CDR3 region has 14 residues. V lost 3 bases, J lost 2 bases, and 10 bases lay in between. The CDR3 is CASSPRVVNTEAFF. Here the CDR3 DNA reads TGTGCCAGCTCACCCAGGGTGGTTAACACTGAAGCTTTCTTT. The variable domain in full, completed from reference TRBV18 and TRBJ1-1, reads NAGVMQNPRHLVRRRGQEARLRCSPMKGHSHVYWYRQLPEEGLKFMVYLQKENIIDESGMPKERFSAEFPKEGPSILRIQQVVRGDSAAYFCASSPRVVNTEAFFGQGTRLTVV.

This clonotype was seen many times. The chain couples TRBV11-1 to TRBJ2-2; 7 bases are a match to TRBD1. V gave up 10 bases and J gave up 2 bases; unmatched junction bases: 7. Germline CDR1 SGHAT, CDR2 FQDESV (reference sequence). CDR3 length: 14 residues. CDR3 coding DNA: TGTGCCACCGAGGGGGACAGAAACACCGGGGAGCTGTTTTTT. It yields the protein CATEGDRNTGELFF.

At least ten counts were recorded for this clonotype. This chain connects TRBV2 to TRBJ1-1; no firm D call. Trimming cost V 5 bases and J 8 bases, with 15 bases left between them. From germline, CDR1 is SNHLY and CDR2 FYNNEI. There are 13 residues in the CDR3. CDR3 nucleotides: TGTGCCAGCAGTTTAGATCTCAGGTTCGAAGCTTTCTTT. It yields the protein CASSLDLRFEAFF.

This clonotype was counted many times. The V and J genes are TRBV30 and TRBJ1-2; a possible D gene is TRBD1 (6 bases). The CDR3 extends over 13 amino acids. V lost 8 bases to trimming and J lost 4 bases, with 17 bases between them. Germline CDR1 reads GTSNPN; CDR2 reads SVGIG (reference sequence). For the CDR3, the DNA is TGTGCCGTACCGGACAGAGAACTCTATGGCTACACCTTC. Protein: CAVPDRELYGYTF.

This clonotype was seen many times. This rearrangement joins TRBV2 to TRBJ1-2; 8 bases line up with TRBD1. With V trimmed by 8 bases and J by 5 bases, 4 bases remained unmatched. The CDR3 runs to 12 residues. CDR1 SNHLY and CDR2 FYNNEI come from the germline V gene. CDR3 DNA: TGTGCCAGCGCTACAGGGGGTTATGGCTACACCTTC. Translating it yields CASATGGYGYTF.

V usage is TRBV20-1 and J usage is TRBJ2-3; D is unresolved. Germline V gene data show CDR1 as DFQATT and CDR2 as SNEGSKA (reference sequence). The CDR3 runs 13 residues. CDR3 DNA sequence: TGCAGCACATCACATAGTAGCACAGATACGCAGTATTTT. As protein: CSTSHSSTDTQYF.

This clonotype showed up just a few times. CDR3 DNA: TGTGCCAGCAGCCTAGCGGGAGGGACCGACAATGAGCAGTTCTTC. Translating gives CASSLAGGTDNEQFF. The chain uses TRBV6-4 and TRBJ2-1; 12 bases map to TRBD2. The germline V gene encodes CDR1 MRHNA and CDR2 SNTAGT. This CDR3 has 15 amino acids. J gave up 5 bases and V 6 bases, and 5 bases lay outside the gene matches.